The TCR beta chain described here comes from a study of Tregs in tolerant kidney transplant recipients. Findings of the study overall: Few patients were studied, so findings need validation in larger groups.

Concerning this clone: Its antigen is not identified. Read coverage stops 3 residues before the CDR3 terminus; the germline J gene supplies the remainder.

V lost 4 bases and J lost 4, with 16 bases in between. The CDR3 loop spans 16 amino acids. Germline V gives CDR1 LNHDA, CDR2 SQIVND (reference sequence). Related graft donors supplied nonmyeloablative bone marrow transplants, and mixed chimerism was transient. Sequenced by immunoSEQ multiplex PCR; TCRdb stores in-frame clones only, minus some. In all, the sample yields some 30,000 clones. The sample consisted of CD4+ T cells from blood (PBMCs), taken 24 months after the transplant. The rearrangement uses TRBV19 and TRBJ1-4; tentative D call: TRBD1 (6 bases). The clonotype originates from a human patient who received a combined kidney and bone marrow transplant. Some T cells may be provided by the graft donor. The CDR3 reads CASSRAPQGFNEKLFF. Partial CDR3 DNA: TGTGCCAGTAGTAGGGCCCCACAGGGATTTAATGAAAAA.